This paragraph covers one T cell receptor (beta chain) sequence. Its target is unknown. The data originate from a study of T cell responses to AZD1222 COVID-19 vaccine. Findings of the study overall: Spike was spanned by vaccine-associated CD4 TCRs, with dominance at 160-218 and 743-854. Sampling captured repertoires only after the peak T cell response.

TCRdb's table, derived via immunoSEQ multiplex PCR, lists solely in-frame clones and lacks some. The sample has roughly 190,000 clones; 80% to 95% are singletons. CDR1 KGHDR and CDR2 SFDVKD come from the germline V gene. V was pared by 3 bases and J by 2 bases, with 8 bases between. The CDR3 is 14 amino acids. The input for sequencing was peripheral blood, taken on day 0 of AZD1222 vaccination. The J gene is TRBJ2-3, the V gene TRBV24-1; D possibly corresponds to TRBD1 (5 bases). The sequence was obtained from an adult in good health. CDR3 in amino acids: CATSDQGVTDTQYF. The CDR3 bases are TGTGCCACCAGTGATCAAGGGGTCACAGATACGCAGTATTTT.